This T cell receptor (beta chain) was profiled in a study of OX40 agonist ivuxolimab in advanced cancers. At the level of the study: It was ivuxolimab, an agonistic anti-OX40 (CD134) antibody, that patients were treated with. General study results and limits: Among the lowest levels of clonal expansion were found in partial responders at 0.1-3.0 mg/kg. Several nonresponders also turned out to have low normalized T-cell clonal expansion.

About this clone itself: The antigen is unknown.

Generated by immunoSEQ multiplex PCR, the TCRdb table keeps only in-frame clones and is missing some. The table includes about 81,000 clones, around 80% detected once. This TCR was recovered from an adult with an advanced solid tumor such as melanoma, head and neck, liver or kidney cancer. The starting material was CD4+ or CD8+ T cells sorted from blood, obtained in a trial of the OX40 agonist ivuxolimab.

This CDR3 reads CASSEAGTGEQYV. Here the CDR3 DNA reads TGTGCCAGCAGTGAAGCGGGGACGGGGGAGCAGTACGTC. The chain carries TRBV2 and TRBJ2-7; D may be TRBD1 or TRBD2 (5 bases each). V dropped 0 bases and J dropped 7 bases, with 10 bases sitting between them. The CDR3 covers 13 residues. Germline-derived CDR1 and CDR2 are SNHLY and FYNNEI.